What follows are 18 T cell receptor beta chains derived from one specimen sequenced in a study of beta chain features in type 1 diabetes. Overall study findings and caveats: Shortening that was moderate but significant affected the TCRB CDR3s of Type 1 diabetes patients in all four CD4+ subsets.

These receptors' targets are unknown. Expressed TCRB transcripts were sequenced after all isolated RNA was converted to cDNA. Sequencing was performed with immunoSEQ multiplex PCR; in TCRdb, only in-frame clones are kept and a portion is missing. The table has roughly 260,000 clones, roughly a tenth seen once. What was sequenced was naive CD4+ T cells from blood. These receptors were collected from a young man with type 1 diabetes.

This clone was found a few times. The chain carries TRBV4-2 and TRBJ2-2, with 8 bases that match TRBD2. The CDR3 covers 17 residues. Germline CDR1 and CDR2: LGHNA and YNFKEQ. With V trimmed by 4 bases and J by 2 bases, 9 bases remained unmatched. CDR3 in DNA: TGTGCCAGCAGCCCCCCTCCCGGGACTAGTAACACCGGGGAGCTGTTTTTT. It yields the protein CASSPPPGTSNTGELFF.

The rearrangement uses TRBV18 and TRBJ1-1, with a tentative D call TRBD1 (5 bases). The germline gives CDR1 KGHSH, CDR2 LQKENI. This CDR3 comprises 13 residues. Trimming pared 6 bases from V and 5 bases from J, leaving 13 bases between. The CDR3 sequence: CASSARGGTEAFF. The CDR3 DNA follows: TGTGCCAGCTCCGCGCGGGGGGGGACTGAAGCTTTCTTT. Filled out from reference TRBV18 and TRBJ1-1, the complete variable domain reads NAGVMQNPRHLVRRRGQEARLRCSPMKGHSHVYWYRQLPEEGLKFMVYLQKENIIDESGMPKERFSAEFPKEGPSILRIQQVVRGDSAAYFCASSARGGTEAFFGQGTRLTVV.

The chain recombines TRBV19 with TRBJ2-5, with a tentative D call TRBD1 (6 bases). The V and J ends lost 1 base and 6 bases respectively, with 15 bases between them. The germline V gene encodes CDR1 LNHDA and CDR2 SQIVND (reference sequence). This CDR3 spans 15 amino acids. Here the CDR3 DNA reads TGTGCCAGTAGTATAGTCGAGACAGGCCTGCAGACCCAGTACTTC. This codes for CASSIVETGLQTQYF.

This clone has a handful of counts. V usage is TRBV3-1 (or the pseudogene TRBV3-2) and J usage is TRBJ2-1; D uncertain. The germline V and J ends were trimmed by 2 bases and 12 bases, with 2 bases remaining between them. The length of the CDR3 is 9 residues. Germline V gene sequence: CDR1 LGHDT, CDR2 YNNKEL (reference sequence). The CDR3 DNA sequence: TGTGCCAGCAGCCAACGGCAGTTCTTC. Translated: CASSQRQFF.

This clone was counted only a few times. CDR3 nucleotides: TGTGCCAGCAGTGAACTCTGGGAGCTGTTTTTT. It yields the protein CASSELWELFF. V is TRBV2 and J is TRBJ2-2, with D unclear. V shed 2 bases and J shed 9 bases, with 4 bases lying between them. Germline CDR1 reads SNHLY; CDR2 reads FYNNEI. The CDR3 sequence is 11 residues long.

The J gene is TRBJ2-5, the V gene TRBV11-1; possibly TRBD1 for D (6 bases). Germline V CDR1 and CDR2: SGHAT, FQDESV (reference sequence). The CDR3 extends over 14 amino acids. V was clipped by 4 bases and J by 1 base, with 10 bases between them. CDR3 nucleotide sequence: TGTGCCAGCAGCTCCCACAGGGCCCAAGAGACCCAGTACTTC. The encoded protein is CASSSHRAQETQYF.

This CDR3 is CASSLSLSNTEAFF. CDR3 coding DNA: TGTGCCAGCAGCTTAAGCCTCTCGAACACTGAAGCTTTCTTT. This chain links TRBV7-9 with TRBJ1-1; D not resolved. Trimming left V 2 bases short and J 1 base short, with 8 bases between. CDR3 length equals 14 residues. Germline CDR1 SEHNR, CDR2 FQNEAQ (reference sequence).

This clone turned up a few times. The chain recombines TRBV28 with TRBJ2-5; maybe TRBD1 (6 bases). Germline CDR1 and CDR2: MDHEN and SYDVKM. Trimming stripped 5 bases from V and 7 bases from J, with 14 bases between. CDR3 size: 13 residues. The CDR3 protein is CASSPGHSGTQYF. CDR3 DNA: TGTGCCAGCAGTCCGGGACACTCCGGGACCCAGTACTTC.

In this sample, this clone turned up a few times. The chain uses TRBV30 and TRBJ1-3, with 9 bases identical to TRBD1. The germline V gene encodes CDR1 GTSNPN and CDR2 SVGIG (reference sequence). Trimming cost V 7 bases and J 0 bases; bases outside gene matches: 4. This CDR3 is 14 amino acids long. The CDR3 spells CAFGTGSSGNTIYF. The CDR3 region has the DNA TGTGCCTTCGGGACAGGGAGCTCTGGAAACACCATATATTTT.

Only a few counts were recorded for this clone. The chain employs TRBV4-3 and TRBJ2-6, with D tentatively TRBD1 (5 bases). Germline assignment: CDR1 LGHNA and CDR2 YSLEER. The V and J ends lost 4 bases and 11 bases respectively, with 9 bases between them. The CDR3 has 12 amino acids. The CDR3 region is CASSLQDHVLTF. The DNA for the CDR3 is TGCGCCAGCAGCCTACAGGATCACGTCCTGACTTTC.

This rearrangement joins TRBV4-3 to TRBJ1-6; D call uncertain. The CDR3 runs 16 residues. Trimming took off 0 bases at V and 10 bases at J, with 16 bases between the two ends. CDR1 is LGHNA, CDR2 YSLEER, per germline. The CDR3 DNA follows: TGCGCCAGCAGCCAAGACCACGGGAGACGTGGATCACCCCTCCACTTT. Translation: CASSQDHGRRGSPLHF.

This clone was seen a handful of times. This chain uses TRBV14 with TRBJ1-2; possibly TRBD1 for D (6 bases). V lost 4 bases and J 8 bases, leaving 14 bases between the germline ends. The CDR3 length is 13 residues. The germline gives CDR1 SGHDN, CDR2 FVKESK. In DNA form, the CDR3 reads TGTGCCAGCAGCCTTCAGGGGCTGAGGGGCTACACCTTC. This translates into CASSLQGLRGYTF.

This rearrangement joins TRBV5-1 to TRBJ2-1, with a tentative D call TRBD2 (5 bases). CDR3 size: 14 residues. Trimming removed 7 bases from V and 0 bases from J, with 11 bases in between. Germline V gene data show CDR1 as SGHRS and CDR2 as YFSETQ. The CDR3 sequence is CASRTVSSYNEQFF. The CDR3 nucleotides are TGCGCCAGCCGGACTGTGAGCTCCTACAATGAGCAGTTCTTC.

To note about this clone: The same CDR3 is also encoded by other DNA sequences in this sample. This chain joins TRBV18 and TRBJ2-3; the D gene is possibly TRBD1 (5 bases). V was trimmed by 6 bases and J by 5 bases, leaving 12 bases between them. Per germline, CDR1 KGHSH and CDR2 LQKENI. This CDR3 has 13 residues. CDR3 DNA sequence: TGTGCCAGCTCCCTCGACAGAGAAGATACGCAGTATTTT. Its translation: CASSLDREDTQYF.

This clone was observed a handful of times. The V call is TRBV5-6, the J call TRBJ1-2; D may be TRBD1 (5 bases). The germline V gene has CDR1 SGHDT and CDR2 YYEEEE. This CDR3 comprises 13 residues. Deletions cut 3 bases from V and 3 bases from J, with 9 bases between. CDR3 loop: CASSWGRDYGYTF. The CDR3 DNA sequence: TGTGCCAGCAGCTGGGGCCGGGACTATGGCTACACCTTC. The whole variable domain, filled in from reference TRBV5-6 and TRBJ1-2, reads DAGVTQSPTHLIKTRGQQVTLRCSPKSGHDTVSWYQQALGQGPQFIFQYYEEEERQRGNFPDRFSGHQFPNYSSELNVNALLLGDSALYLCASSWGRDYGYTFGSGTRLTVV.

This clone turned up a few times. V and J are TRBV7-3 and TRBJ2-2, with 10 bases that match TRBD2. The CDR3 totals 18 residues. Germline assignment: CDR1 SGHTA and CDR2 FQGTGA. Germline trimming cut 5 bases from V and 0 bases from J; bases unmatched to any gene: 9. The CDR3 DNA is TGTGCCAGCAGCCCTCGGCTAGCGGGGGCAACGAACACCGGGGAGCTGTTTTTT. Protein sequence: CASSPRLAGATNTGELFF.

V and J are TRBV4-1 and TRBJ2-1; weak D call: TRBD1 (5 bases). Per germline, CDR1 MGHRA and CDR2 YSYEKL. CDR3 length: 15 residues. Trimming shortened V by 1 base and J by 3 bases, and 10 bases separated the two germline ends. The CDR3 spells CASSQGSRGYNEQFF. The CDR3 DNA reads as TGCGCCAGCAGCCAAGGATCTAGGGGCTACAATGAGCAGTTCTTC.

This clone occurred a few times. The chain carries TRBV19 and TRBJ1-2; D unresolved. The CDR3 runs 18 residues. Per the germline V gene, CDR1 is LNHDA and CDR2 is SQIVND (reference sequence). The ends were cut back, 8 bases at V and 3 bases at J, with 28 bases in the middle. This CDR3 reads CASLRRQVDDGSDYGYTF. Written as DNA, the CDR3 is TGTGCCAGTTTACGGAGGCAGGTCGACGACGGATCGGACTATGGCTACACCTTC.